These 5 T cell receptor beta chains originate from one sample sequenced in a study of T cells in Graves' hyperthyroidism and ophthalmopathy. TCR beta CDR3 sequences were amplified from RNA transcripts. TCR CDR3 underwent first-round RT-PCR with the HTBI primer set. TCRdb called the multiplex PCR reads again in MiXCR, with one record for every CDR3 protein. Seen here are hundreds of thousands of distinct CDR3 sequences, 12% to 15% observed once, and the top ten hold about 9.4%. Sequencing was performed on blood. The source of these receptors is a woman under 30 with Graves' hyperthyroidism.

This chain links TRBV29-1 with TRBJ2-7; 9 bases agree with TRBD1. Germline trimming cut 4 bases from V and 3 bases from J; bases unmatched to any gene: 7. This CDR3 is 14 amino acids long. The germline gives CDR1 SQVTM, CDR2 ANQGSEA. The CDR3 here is CSVAGTGLSYEQYF. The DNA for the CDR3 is TGCAGCGTTGCTGGGACAGGGTTAAGCTACGAGCAGTACTTC.

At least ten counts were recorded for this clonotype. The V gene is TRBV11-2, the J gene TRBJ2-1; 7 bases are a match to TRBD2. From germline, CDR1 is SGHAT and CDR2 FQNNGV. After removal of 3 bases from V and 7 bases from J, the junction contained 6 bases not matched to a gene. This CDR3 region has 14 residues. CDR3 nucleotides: TGTGCCAGCAGCTTCGGCGGGAGTGGGAATGAGCAGTTCTTC. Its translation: CASSFGGSGNEQFF.

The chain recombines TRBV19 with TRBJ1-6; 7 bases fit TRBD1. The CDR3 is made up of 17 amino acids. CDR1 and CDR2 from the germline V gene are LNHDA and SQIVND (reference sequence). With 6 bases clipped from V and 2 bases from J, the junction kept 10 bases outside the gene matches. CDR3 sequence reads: CASRRGSGTAYNSPLHF. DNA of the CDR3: TGTGCCAGTAGAAGAGGAAGCGGGACAGCCTATAATTCACCCCTCCACTTT. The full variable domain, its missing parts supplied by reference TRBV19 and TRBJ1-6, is DGGITQSPKYLFRKEGQNVTLSCEQNLNHDAMYWYRQDPGQGLRLIYYSQIVNDFQKGDIAEGYSVSREKKESFPLTVTSAQKNPTAFYLCASRRGSGTAYNSPLHFGNGTRLTVT.

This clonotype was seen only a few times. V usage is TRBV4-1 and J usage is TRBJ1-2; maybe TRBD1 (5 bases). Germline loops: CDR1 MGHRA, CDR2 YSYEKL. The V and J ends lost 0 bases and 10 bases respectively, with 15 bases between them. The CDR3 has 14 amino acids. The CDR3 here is CASSQDQGQGDYTF. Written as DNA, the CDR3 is TGCGCCAGCAGCCAAGATCAAGGTCAAGGGGACTACACCTTC.

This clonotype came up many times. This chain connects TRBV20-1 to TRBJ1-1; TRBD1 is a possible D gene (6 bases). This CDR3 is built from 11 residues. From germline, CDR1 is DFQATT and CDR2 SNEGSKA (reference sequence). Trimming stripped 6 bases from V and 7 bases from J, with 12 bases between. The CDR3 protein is CSAQRQVEAFF. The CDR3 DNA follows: TGCAGTGCCCAGAGACAGGTTGAAGCTTTCTTT.